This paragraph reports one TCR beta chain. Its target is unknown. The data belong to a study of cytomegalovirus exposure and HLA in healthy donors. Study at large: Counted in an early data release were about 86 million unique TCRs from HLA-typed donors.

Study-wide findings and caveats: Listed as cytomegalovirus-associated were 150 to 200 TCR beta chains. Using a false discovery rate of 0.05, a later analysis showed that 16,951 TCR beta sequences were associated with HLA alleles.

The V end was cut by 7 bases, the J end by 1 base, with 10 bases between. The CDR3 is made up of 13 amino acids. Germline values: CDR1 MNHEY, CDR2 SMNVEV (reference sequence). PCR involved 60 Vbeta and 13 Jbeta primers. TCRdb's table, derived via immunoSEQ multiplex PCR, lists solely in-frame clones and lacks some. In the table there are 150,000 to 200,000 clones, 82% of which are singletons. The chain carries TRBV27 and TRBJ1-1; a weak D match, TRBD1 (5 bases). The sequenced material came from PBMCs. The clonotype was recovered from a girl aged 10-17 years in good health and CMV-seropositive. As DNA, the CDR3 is TGTGCCAGCAAAGGACAAGGGAACACTGAAGCTTTCTTT. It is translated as CASKGQGNTEAFF.